This passage covers 16 T cell receptor beta chains from one sample sequenced in a study of T cell responses to AZD1222 COVID-19 vaccine. Sequenced by immunoSEQ multiplex PCR; TCRdb stores in-frame clones only, minus some. In the table there are roughly 80,000 clones, 80% to 95% of which are singletons. The input for sequencing was peripheral blood, taken on day 0 of MenACWY control vaccination. These receptors came from an adult in good health.

The chain links TRBV11-2 to TRBJ1-3; D is perhaps TRBD1 (5 bases). The germline V gene has CDR1 SGHAT and CDR2 FQNNGV. CDR3 size: 14 residues. V lost 3 bases, J lost 6 bases, and 12 bases lay in between. The CDR3 sequence: CASSLDIVENTIYF. The DNA of the CDR3 is TGTGCCAGCAGCTTGGACATAGTCGAAAACACCATATATTTT.

V and J are TRBV18 and TRBJ1-4, with D possibly TRBD1 on 5 matching bases. Trimming removed 2 bases from V and 7 bases from J, with 11 bases in between. Germline V lookup: CDR1 KGHSH, CDR2 LQKENI. The CDR3 is 14 residues long. CDR3 DNA sequence: TGTGCCAGCTCACCAAGGGACCGGGGTGAAAAACTGTTTTTT. Protein: CASSPRDRGEKLFF.

The rearrangement uses TRBV5-1 and TRBJ1-4; D gene ambiguous. The CDR3 is 11 amino acids. V was clipped by 9 bases and J by 9 bases, with 12 bases between them. Per germline, CDR1 SGHRS and CDR2 YFSETQ. CDR3 residues: CANLTLKKLFF. CDR3 coding DNA: TGCGCCAACCTGACCCTGAAAAAACTGTTTTTT.

The rearrangement uses TRBV11-2 and TRBJ1-1; TRBD1 might be the D (5 bases). V was pared by 3 bases and J by 0 bases, with 8 bases between. The CDR3 contains 14 residues. Germline V lookup: CDR1 SGHAT, CDR2 FQNNGV. Here the CDR3 reads CASSLRGLNTEAFF. The CDR3 DNA reads as TGTGCCAGCAGCTTGAGGGGCTTGAACACTGAAGCTTTCTTT.

The rearrangement links TRBV18 to TRBJ1-1; D is unresolved. The V and J ends lost 6 bases and 1 base respectively, with 12 bases between them. CDR3 length equals 14 residues. The germline gives CDR1 KGHSH, CDR2 LQKENI. Written as DNA, the CDR3 is TGTGCCAGCTCCACCAGCCGGAAGAACACTGAAGCTTTCTTT. Translation: CASSTSRKNTEAFF.

V and J are TRBV11-2 and TRBJ2-3, with TRBD2 identical over 7 bases. There are 17 residues in the CDR3. V gave up 1 base and J gave up 0 bases; unmatched junction bases: 7. CDR1 and CDR2 from the germline V gene are SGHAT and FQNNGV. The CDR3 reads CASSLVSQRGSTDTQYF. CDR3 bases: TGTGCCAGCAGCTTAGTTAGCCAGCGGGGAAGCACAGATACGCAGTATTTT.

V is TRBV28 and J is TRBJ2-1; 8 bases match TRBD1. V shed 6 bases and J 5 bases; nucleotides not matched to a gene: 12. The germline V gene has CDR1 MDHEN and CDR2 SYDVKM. The CDR3 contains 16 residues. In nucleotides, the CDR3 is TGTGCCAGCAGCCCCGAAGATGGACAGGGCCACAATGAGCAGTTCTTC. Translation: CASSPEDGQGHNEQFF.

This clone was picked up a small number of times. The chain couples TRBV6-6 to TRBJ1-1; 7 nucleotides align to TRBD1. This CDR3 comprises 13 residues. V gave up 6 bases and J gave up 3 bases; unmatched junction bases: 4. Germline loops: CDR1 MNHNY, CDR2 SVGAGI (reference sequence). CDR3 sequence: CASSRQGDTEAFF. CDR3 DNA: TGTGCCAGCAGCCGACAGGGAGACACTGAAGCTTTCTTT.

The genes are TRBV6-5 and TRBJ1-3; no firm D call. From germline, CDR1 is MNHEY and CDR2 SVGAGI. Trimming stripped 0 bases from V and 0 bases from J, with 6 bases between. The CDR3 contains 15 residues. The CDR3 DNA reads TGTGCCAGCAGTTACTCGTCGGGCTCTGGAAACACCATATATTTT. Amino acids: CASSYSSGSGNTIYF.

This chain connects TRBV7-9 to TRBJ1-2; TRBD1 agrees at 10 bases. The germline CDR1 and CDR2 sequences are SEHNR and FQNEAQ (reference sequence). V trimming: 2 bases; J trimming: 1 base; junction bases outside the gene matches: 7. The CDR3 spans 17 residues. The CDR3 nucleotides are TGTGCCAGCAGCTTATCACTCCGGGACAGGGGTAACTATGGCTACACCTTC. Encoded protein: CASSLSLRDRGNYGYTF. Full variable domain (missing parts from reference TRBV7-9 and TRBJ1-2): DTGVSQNPRHKITKRGQNVTFRCDPISEHNRLYWYRQTLGQGPEFLTYFQNEAQLEKSRLLSDRFSAERPKGSFSTLEIQRTEQGDSAMYLCASSLSLRDRGNYGYTFGSGTRLTVV.

V is TRBV28 and J is TRBJ1-6, with 8 bases lining up with TRBD1. Germline V lookup: CDR1 MDHEN, CDR2 SYDVKM. With 8 bases clipped from V and 13 bases from J, the junction kept 7 bases outside the gene matches. The CDR3 loop spans 12 amino acids. The CDR3 spells CASGQGSSPLHF. Here the CDR3 DNA reads TGTGCCAGCGGACAGGGTTCTTCGCCCCTCCACTTT.

The chain carries TRBV7-2 and TRBJ1-4; TRBD1 is a possible D gene (6 bases). Germline V gene data show CDR1 as SGHTA and CDR2 as FQGNSA. Trimming cost V 4 bases and J 5 bases, with 14 bases left between them. The CDR3 spans 15 residues. The CDR3 coding sequence is TGTGCCAGCAGCTCCGAGGGGGGCCGGAATGAAAAACTGTTTTTT. Protein: CASSSEGGRNEKLFF. Full variable domain (rest looked up from reference TRBV7-2 and TRBJ1-4): GAGVSQSPSNKVTEKGKDVELRCDPISGHTALYWYRQSLGQGLEFLIYFQGNSAPDKSGLPSDRFSAERTGGSVSTLTIQRTQQEDSAVYLCASSSEGGRNEKLFFGSGTQLSVL.

This clone appeared a few times. The chain carries TRBV5-6 and TRBJ2-2; 10 positions match TRBD2. This CDR3 spans 16 amino acids. The germline CDR1 and CDR2 sequences are SGHDT and YYEEEE. V lost 5 bases to trimming and J lost 7 bases; unmatched junction nucleotides: 11. CDR3 DNA sequence: TGTGCCAGCAGGATAGGCGGGCTAGCGGGAGTCGGGGAGCTGTTTTTT. Amino acids: CASRIGGLAGVGELFF. Full variable domain (outside the CDR3, taken from reference TRBV5-6 and TRBJ2-2): DAGVTQSPTHLIKTRGQQVTLRCSPKSGHDTVSWYQQALGQGPQFIFQYYEEEERQRGNFPDRFSGHQFPNYSSELNVNALLLGDSALYLCASRIGGLAGVGELFFGEGSRLTVL.

V is TRBV3-1 (or the pseudogene TRBV3-2) and J is TRBJ2-4; TRBD2 is a possible D gene (6 bases). This CDR3 is 15 amino acids long. The V gene's germline CDR1 is LGHDT and CDR2 YNNKEL (reference sequence). V was pared by 4 bases and J by 9 bases, with 19 bases between. CDR3 DNA: TGTGCCAGCAGCCCCGGTTATGCGGGGCGCGCCATTCAGTACTTC. Amino acid sequence: CASSPGYAGRAIQYF.

The J gene is TRBJ2-7, the V gene TRBV28; D is possibly TRBD1 or TRBD2 (6 bases each). With 8 bases removed from V and 2 bases from J, the gap between germline ends came to 19 bases. Germline V gene sequence: CDR1 MDHEN, CDR2 SYDVKM. This CDR3 has 15 amino acids. As DNA, the CDR3 is TGTGCCAGCGTGGGACTCGGGGACATTCCCTACGAGCAGTACTTC. Translation: CASVGLGDIPYEQYF.

The chain uses TRBV5-4 and TRBJ2-7; 11 nucleotides align to TRBD1. V lost 7 bases to trimming and J lost 0 bases; unmatched junction nucleotides: 12. The CDR3 loop spans 17 amino acids. Germline V gene data show CDR1 as SGHNT and CDR2 as YYREEE (reference sequence). The CDR3 DNA is TGTGCCAGCGGGACAGGGGGTATAGCGGCCCACTCCTACGAGCAGTACTTC. Its protein is CASGTGGIAAHSYEQYF. The whole variable domain, filled in from reference TRBV5-4 and TRBJ2-7, reads ETGVTQSPTHLIKTRGQQVTLRCSSQSGHNTVSWYQQALGQGPQFIFQYYREEENGRGNFPPRFSGLQFPNYSSELNVNALELDDSALYLCASGTGGIAAHSYEQYFGPGTRLTVT.